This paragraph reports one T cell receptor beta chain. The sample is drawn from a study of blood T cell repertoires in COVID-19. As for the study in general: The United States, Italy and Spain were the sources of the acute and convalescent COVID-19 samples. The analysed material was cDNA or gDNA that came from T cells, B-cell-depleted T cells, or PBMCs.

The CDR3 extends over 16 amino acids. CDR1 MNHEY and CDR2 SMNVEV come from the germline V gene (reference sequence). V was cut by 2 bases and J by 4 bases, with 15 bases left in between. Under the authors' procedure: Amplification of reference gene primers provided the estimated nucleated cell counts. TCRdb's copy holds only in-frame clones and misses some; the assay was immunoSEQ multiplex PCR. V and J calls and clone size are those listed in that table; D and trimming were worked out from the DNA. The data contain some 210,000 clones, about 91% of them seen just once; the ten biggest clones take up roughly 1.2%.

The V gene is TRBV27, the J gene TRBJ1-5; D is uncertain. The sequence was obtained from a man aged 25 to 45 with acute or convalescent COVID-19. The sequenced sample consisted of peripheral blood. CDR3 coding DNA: TGTGCCAGCAGTTTAAAGTCAGGATGGGTGAATCAGCCCCAGCATTTT. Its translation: CASSLKSGWVNQPQHF.